This T cell receptor beta chain was documented in a study of blood T cell repertoires in COVID-19. Overall study context: Material from acute and convalescent COVID-19 was sourced from the United States, Italy and Spain. Sources were T cells, B-cell-depleted T cells, or PBMCs; the material itself was cDNA or gDNA.

Assay: immunoSEQ multiplex PCR; the TCRdb copy retains only in-frame clones and omits some. The sample carries approximately 250,000 clones, 75% to 95% recorded once. The CDR3 is 13 amino acids. The V end lost 4 bases, the J end lost 4 bases, and 8 bases lay between the germline ends. Germline CDR1 MGHRA, CDR2 YSYEKL. Cohort placement rested on clinical history that participants reported themselves. Sequenced material: PBMCs or T cells enriched from blood (not recorded which). The chain links TRBV4-1 to TRBJ1-3, with D hard to call. This TCR came from a man aged 35-49 years who had been exposed to COVID-19. The CDR3 loop is CASSPLRGNTIYF. CDR3 in DNA: TGCGCCAGCAGCCCCCTGAGGGGAAACACCATATATTTT.